The sequence of this T cell receptor (beta chain) was determined in a study of Ad26.COV2.S vaccination and SARS-CoV-2 variants. Study conclusions and caveats: Following vaccination, spike-specific CD8+ and CD4+ T cell responses reportedly exhibited substantial breadth.

Noted treatment: over 15 received Ad26.COV2.S at low or high dose, single or two shots; roughly 5 received placebo; per-sample allocation not given. Collection of samples fell on day 63 after the first vaccine or placebo injection. Within Boston, the person who donated was an adult of 18-55 years. The study used a vaccine consisting of an Ad26 vector that expressed Wuhan-strain SARS-CoV-2 spike. V lost 2 bases to trimming and J lost 4 bases, with 14 bases between them. The germline CDR1 and CDR2 sequences are SGHAT and FQNNGV. CDR3 length: 15 amino acids. Method: immunoSEQ multiplex PCR; TCRdb's copy keeps in-frame clones and lacks some. Of approximately 400,000 clones in the sample, about 85% were seen once. Turning to this clone: Antigen unknown.

The input for sequencing was peripheral blood, taken in a trial of Ad26.COV2.S vaccine versus placebo. The TCR originated in a person aged 18-65 years who received the Ad26.COV2.S COVID-19 vaccine or a placebo. The rearrangement uses TRBV11-2 and TRBJ2-5; D possibly matches TRBD1 or TRBD2 (5 bases each). CDR3 amino acids: CASSLPGRVGETQYF. In DNA, the CDR3 is TGTGCCAGCAGCTTACCGGGGCGCGTCGGAGAGACCCAGTACTTC.